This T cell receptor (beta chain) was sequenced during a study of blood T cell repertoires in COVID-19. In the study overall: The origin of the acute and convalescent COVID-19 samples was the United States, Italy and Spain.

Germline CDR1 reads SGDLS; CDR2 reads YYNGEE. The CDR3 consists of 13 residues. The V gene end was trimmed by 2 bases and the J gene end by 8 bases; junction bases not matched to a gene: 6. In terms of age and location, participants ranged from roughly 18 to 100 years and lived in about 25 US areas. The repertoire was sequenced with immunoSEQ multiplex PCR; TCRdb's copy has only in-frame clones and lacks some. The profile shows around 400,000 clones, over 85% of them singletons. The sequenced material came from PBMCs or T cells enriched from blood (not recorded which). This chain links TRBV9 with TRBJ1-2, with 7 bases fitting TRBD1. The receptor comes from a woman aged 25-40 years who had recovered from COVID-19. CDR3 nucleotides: TGTGCCAGCAGCGTCCAGACAGGGTTAGGCTACACCTTC. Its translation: CASSVQTGLGYTF.